Shown below are 29 T cell receptor beta chains from a single sample sequenced in a study of neoadjuvant anti-PD-1 for oral cavity cancer. The table came from immunoSEQ multiplex PCR; TCRdb's copy has only in-frame clones and leaves some out. This table has around 13,000 clones, over 60% appearing once. Time point of the sample: after neoadjuvant nivolumab, at surgical resection. The sample was PBMCs, taken after nivolumab (anti-PD-1) treatment. These receptors originate from a person aged 40 to 85 with oral cavity squamous cell carcinoma.

This chain uses TRBV21-1 with TRBJ1-2; the table assigns TRBD1, which was not confirmed against the DNA. TRBV21-1 is assigned pseudogene status. CDR3 length: 15 residues. CDR3 bases: TGTGCCAGCAGCAATCGGGAGACAGGGGGCCGGGGCTACACCTTC. Its protein is CASSNRETGGRGYTF.

A remark on this clone: At one end the junction does not follow the germline gene, possibly because of a read error. The DNA for the CDR3 is TGTGCTAGCAGTTGGACAGGGGGCTCCCAAGAGACCCAGTACTTC. Translating it yields CASSWTGGSQETQYF. The chain is built from TRBV7-7 and TRBJ2-5, with TRBD1 matching over 11 bases. Germline V gene lookup returns CDR1 SSHAT and CDR2 FNYEAQ (reference sequence). The CDR3 is made up of 15 amino acids.

This clone was seen only a few times. The chain links TRBV28 to TRBJ1-5; 11 nucleotides match TRBD1. Germline V gene lookup returns CDR1 MDHEN and CDR2 SYDVKM. Losses at the gene ends were 4 bases for V and 5 bases for J; bases not matched to a gene: 4. The CDR3 covers 15 residues. In nucleotides, the CDR3 is TGTGCCAGCAGTTCGCCGGGACAGGGGGATCAGCCCCAGCATTTT. It codes for CASSSPGQGDQPQHF.

The chain combines TRBV11-2 with TRBJ1-2, with D unresolved. V lost 5 bases and J 8 bases, leaving 15 bases between the germline ends. Germline CDR1 and CDR2: SGHAT and FQNNGV. This CDR3 has 13 residues. The CDR3 DNA reads as TGTGCCAGCAGCGAGGCAGGACTATACGGCTACACCTTC. Translating gives CASSEAGLYGYTF. Supplemented by reference TRBV11-2 and TRBJ1-2, the full variable domain reads EAGVAQSPRYKIIEKRQSVAFWCNPISGHATLYWYQQILGQGPKLLIQFQNNGVVDDSQLPKDRFSAERLKGVDSTLKIQPAKLEDSAVYLCASSEAGLYGYTFGSGTRLTVV.

The genes are TRBV6-5 and TRBJ2-7; the D is unclear. The length of the CDR3 is 12 residues. V was clipped by 6 bases and J by 0 bases, with 6 bases between them. Germline V lookup: CDR1 MNHEY, CDR2 SVGAGI. The CDR3: CASRGSSYEQYF. The CDR3 coding sequence is TGTGCCAGCAGGGGCAGCTCCTACGAGCAGTACTTC.

The rearrangement uses TRBV6-1 and TRBJ1-2; possible D gene TRBD1, 5 bases. Germline CDR1 and CDR2: MNHNS and SASEGT. Trimming removed 0 bases at V and 5 bases at J, with 13 bases between. The CDR3 has 15 amino acids. The CDR3 loop is CASSEAAGREYGYTF. The CDR3 coding sequence is TGTGCCAGCAGTGAAGCAGCAGGGAGGGAGTATGGCTACACCTTC.

V is TRBV30 and J is TRBJ2-7, with TRBD1 matching over 10 bases. Germline V gene sequence: CDR1 GTSNPN, CDR2 SVGIG (reference sequence). The CDR3 loop spans 14 amino acids. V gave up 4 bases and J gave up 3 bases; unmatched junction bases: 6. The chain's CDR3 is CAWMNRDRGYEQYF. CDR3 DNA: TGTGCCTGGATGAACCGGGACAGGGGCTACGAGCAGTACTTC.

In this sample, this clone turned up a few times. The rearrangement uses TRBV20-1 and TRBJ2-7; D remains unclear. Per germline, CDR1 DFQATT and CDR2 SNEGSKA (reference sequence). The CDR3 is 11 residues long. Trimming left V 6 bases short and J 3 bases short, with 9 bases between. The CDR3 region has the DNA TGCAGTGCCCTGGTCGGCTACGAGCAGTACTTC. Protein product: CSALVGYEQYF.

The gene calls are TRBV5-1 and TRBJ2-1; D is perhaps TRBD2 (6 bases). From germline, CDR1 is SGHRS and CDR2 YFSETQ. V lost 3 bases and J 4 bases, leaving 17 bases between the germline ends. The CDR3 has 16 residues. The CDR3 here is CASSSLGGAGYNEQFF. CDR3 DNA sequence: TGCGCCAGCAGCTCGTTGGGCGGGGCGGGTTACAATGAGCAGTTCTTC. The entire variable domain, with the rest obtained from reference TRBV5-1 and TRBJ2-1, is as follows: KAGVTQTPRYLIKTRGQQVTLSCSPISGHRSVSWYQQTPGQGLQFLFEYFSETQRNKGNFPGRFSGRQFSNSRSEMNVSTLELGDSALYLCASSSLGGAGYNEQFFGPGTRLTVL.

This chain joins TRBV30 and TRBJ2-3, with 7 bases fitting TRBD2. This CDR3 region has 16 residues. J was trimmed by 2 bases and V by 5 bases; bases with no gene match: 13. Germline values: CDR1 GTSNPN, CDR2 SVGIG (reference sequence). The CDR3 is CAWVRFLTSSTDTQYF. In nucleotides, the CDR3 is TGTGCCTGGGTTCGGTTTTTGACTAGCTCCACAGATACGCAGTATTTT.

The chain carries TRBV19 and TRBJ1-2, with D possibly TRBD1 on 5 matching bases. Germline assignment: CDR1 LNHDA and CDR2 SQIVND (reference sequence). The CDR3 has 15 amino acids. Trimming removed 0 bases from V and 8 bases from J, with 16 bases in between. The CDR3 protein is CASSIERTHFGGYTF. The CDR3 coding sequence is TGTGCCAGTAGTATAGAGAGGACACACTTCGGCGGCTACACCTTC.

J is TRBJ1-4 and V is TRBV5-6, with D possibly TRBD1 on 5 matching bases. The CDR3 is 13 residues long. Germline V gives CDR1 SGHDT, CDR2 YYEEEE. Trimming took 4 bases from V and 6 from J, leaving 10 bases between them. For the CDR3, the DNA is TGTGCCAGCAGCCTCCAGGGTTATGAAAAACTGTTTTTT. Translated, it gives CASSLQGYEKLFF.

A few counts support this clone. The chain couples TRBV5-1 to TRBJ2-7; 8 bases align to TRBD1. The length of the CDR3 is 14 residues. Germline assignment: CDR1 SGHRS and CDR2 YFSETQ. Trimming removed 2 bases from V and 2 bases from J; junction bases left unmatched: 3. The CDR3 nucleotides read TGCGCCAGCAGCTTCGGGACAGGTACCTACGAGCAGTACTTC. This translates into CASSFGTGTYEQYF.

V gene TRBV2 combines with J gene TRBJ2-1; D gene unclear. The V end lost 0 bases, the J end lost 1 base, and 7 bases lay between the germline ends. Per germline, CDR1 SNHLY and CDR2 FYNNEI. The CDR3 totals 15 residues. The CDR3 sequence: CASSEAARSYNEQFF. In DNA, the CDR3 is TGTGCCAGCAGTGAAGCGGCCCGGTCCTACAATGAGCAGTTCTTC.

The chain's CDR3 is CASSQEFWASANTGELFF. The CDR3 DNA reads as TGCGCCAGCAGCCAAGAATTTTGGGCTAGCGCAAACACCGGGGAGCTGTTTTTT. V and J are TRBV4-1 and TRBJ2-2; D is perhaps TRBD2 (6 bases). Trimming left V 0 bases short and J 2 bases short, with 16 bases between. Germline V gene data show CDR1 as MGHRA and CDR2 as YSYEKL. The CDR3 covers 18 residues.

This chain joins TRBV7-9 and TRBJ2-2; D unresolved. V gave up 1 base and J gave up 8 bases, with 14 bases separating them. CDR3 length: 15 residues. Germline V CDR1 and CDR2: SEHNR, FQNEAQ (reference sequence). The chain's CDR3 is CASSLGVLSSGELFF. In DNA, the CDR3 is TGTGCCAGCAGCTTAGGGGTTCTATCATCGGGGGAGCTGTTTTTT.

V usage is TRBV13 and J usage is TRBJ2-7; D is ambiguous. The CDR3 contains 14 residues. V was clipped by 5 bases and J by 1 base, with 12 bases between them. Germline CDR1 and CDR2: PRHDT and FYEKMQ (reference sequence). The CDR3 region is CASSPGRTSYEQYF. The CDR3 DNA follows: TGTGCCAGCAGCCCCGGACGAACGTCCTACGAGCAGTACTTC.

The rearrangement joins TRBV10-3 to TRBJ2-7; tentatively, D is TRBD1 or TRBD2 (5 bases each). The CDR3 consists of 12 residues. V was shortened by 6 bases and J by 7 bases, with 13 bases between the two germline ends. Germline-derived CDR1 and CDR2 are ENHRY and SYGVKD. The CDR3 DNA is TGTGCCATCAGCCGGGACCCGGGAGAGCAGTACTTC. Its protein is CAISRDPGEQYF.

There are a few counts of this clone. The CDR3 loop reads CASSLRFGPTSGISEQFF. The CDR3 DNA sequence: TGTGCCAGCAGCTTACGTTTTGGTCCGACTAGCGGGATCTCTGAGCAGTTCTTC. The V gene is TRBV7-8, the J gene TRBJ2-1, with 11 positions matching TRBD2. After removal of 2 bases from V and 9 bases from J, the junction contained 15 bases not matched to a gene. The germline V gene encodes CDR1 SGHVS and CDR2 FQNEAQ. The CDR3 is 18 residues long.

This chain links TRBV11-2 with TRBJ2-5; D not resolved. With 0 bases removed from V and 0 bases from J, the gap between germline ends came to 11 bases. The germline CDR1 and CDR2 sequences are SGHAT and FQNNGV. This CDR3 is 16 amino acids long. This chain's CDR3 is CASSLDKARYQETQYF. Written as DNA, the CDR3 is TGTGCCAGCAGCTTAGATAAGGCGCGGTACCAAGAGACCCAGTACTTC.

The chain employs TRBV7-8 and TRBJ2-1; D unclear. This CDR3 comprises 15 residues. Trimming cost V 1 base and J 5 bases, with 12 bases left between them. CDR1 and CDR2 (germline): SGHVS, FQNEAQ. CDR3 nucleotides: TGTGCCAGCAGCTTAGATGGGGTAGGTAACAATGAGCAGTTCTTC. This sequence encodes CASSLDGVGNNEQFF.

This clone was detected a few times. CDR3 in DNA: TGTGCCAGCAGCTACAGGGGTACAGATAGAAACACTGAAGCTTTCTTT. Its translation is CASSYRGTDRNTEAFF. V usage is TRBV5-4 and J usage is TRBJ1-1, with 7 bases matching TRBD1. The V and J ends lost 3 bases and 2 bases, in that order; junction bases with no gene match: 10. The CDR3 length is 16 residues. From germline, CDR1 is SGHNT and CDR2 YYREEE (reference sequence).

This clone was observed a few times. The genes are TRBV21-1 and TRBJ1-1; the table's TRBD1 call for D was not verified on the DNA. TRBV21-1 is classified as a pseudogene. The CDR3 extends over 17 amino acids. CDR3: CASSKGWVKGDDTEAFF. The CDR3 nucleotides read TGTGCCAGCAGCAAAGGGTGGGTAAAGGGGGATGATACTGAAGCTTTCTTT.

The chain recombines TRBV10-3 with TRBJ2-1; 11 bases align to TRBD2. Germline loops: CDR1 ENHRY, CDR2 SYGVKD. Trimming cost V 6 bases and J 0 bases; bases outside gene matches: 4. The CDR3 runs 16 residues. CDR3 amino acids: CAIRSTSGSSYNEQFF. The CDR3 DNA reads TGTGCCATCAGGAGCACTAGCGGGAGCTCCTACAATGAGCAGTTCTTC.

The chain is built from TRBV19 and TRBJ2-1; possible D gene TRBD2, 6 bases. Trimming took off 5 bases at V and 0 bases at J, with 11 bases between the two ends. Germline CDR1 is LNHDA and CDR2 is SQIVND (reference sequence). The CDR3 extends over 15 amino acids. CDR3 loop: CASSLPGSSYNEQFF. CDR3 in DNA: TGTGCCAGTAGTTTACCCGGGAGCTCCTACAATGAGCAGTTCTTC.

The gene calls are TRBV19 and TRBJ2-7; 11 nucleotides agree with TRBD2. Per the germline V gene, CDR1 is LNHDA and CDR2 is SQIVND (reference sequence). CDR3 size: 15 residues. Losses at the gene ends were 6 bases for V and 3 bases for J; bases not matched to a gene: 7. The CDR3 is CASSLTSGRSYEQYF. DNA of the CDR3: TGTGCCAGTAGCCTCACTAGCGGGAGAAGCTACGAGCAGTACTTC.

CDR3 region: CASTRPTGYGYNEQFF. The CDR3 region has the DNA TGTGCCAGCACCCGACCGACAGGGTATGGCTACAATGAGCAGTTCTTC. The chain joins TRBV27 to TRBJ2-1; 7 nucleotides agree with TRBD1. V was clipped by 7 bases and J by 3 bases; unmatched bases: 12. Germline values: CDR1 MNHEY, CDR2 SMNVEV (reference sequence). The CDR3 length is 16 residues.

A few counts support this clone. This chain uses TRBV6-5 with TRBJ2-5; D is perhaps TRBD1 (6 bases). V gave up 0 bases and J gave up 1 base, with 9 bases separating them. The germline CDR1 and CDR2 sequences are MNHEY and SVGAGI. The CDR3 length is 15 residues. The CDR3: CASSYSGQTQETQYF. The CDR3 DNA is TGTGCCAGCAGTTACTCTGGACAGACCCAAGAGACCCAGTACTTC.

The chain employs TRBV2 and TRBJ2-5; TRBD1 matches 8 bases. Germline trimming cut 8 bases from V and 2 bases from J; bases unmatched to any gene: 16. The CDR3 runs to 17 residues. The germline V gene has CDR1 SNHLY and CDR2 FYNNEI. DNA of the CDR3: TGTGCCAGCCTAAGACAGGGGCTAAACACCTTTCAAGAGACCCAGTACTTC. It specifies CASLRQGLNTFQETQYF. Together with reference TRBV2 and TRBJ2-5, the CDR3 gives the full variable domain: EPEVTQTPSHQVTQMGQEVILRCVPISNHLYFYWYRQILGQKVEFLVSFYNNEISEKSEIFDDQFSVERPDGSNFTLKIRSTKLEDSAMYFCASLRQGLNTFQETQYFGPGTRLLVL.